The rows below give T cell receptor beta chains drawn from one sample of a study of Ad26.COV2.S vaccination and SARS-CoV-2 variants. TCRdb's copy holds only in-frame clones and misses some; the assay was immunoSEQ multiplex PCR. This table has about 680,000 clones, around 89% appearing once. This specimen consisted of peripheral blood, obtained in a trial of Ad26.COV2.S vaccine versus placebo. These TCRs come from a person between 18 and 60 years old who received the Ad26.COV2.S COVID-19 vaccine or a placebo. Both conserved end residues are part of each CDR3. Fields, in order: J gene, clone size, D gene, V gene, CDR3 protein, CDR3 DNA. A D gene is named only where the DNA matches it firmly. Size is stated for part of the rows, as once, few or many counts, or as a class when the clone is expanded.

J gene: TRBJ1-5
clone size: -
D gene: TRBD1
V gene: TRBV19
CDR3 protein: CASSRGQSSNQPQHF
CDR3 DNA: TGTGCCAGTAGCCGGGGACAGAGTAGCAATCAGCCCCAGCATTTT

J gene: TRBJ2-7
clone size: few
D gene: TRBD2
V gene: TRBV20-1
CDR3 protein: CSALTSHEQYF
CDR3 DNA: TGCAGTGCTCTGACTAGCCACGAGCAGTACTTC

J gene: TRBJ1-5
clone size: -
D gene: -
V gene: TRBV19
CDR3 protein: CASSHGTGYSNQPQHF
CDR3 DNA: TGTGCCAGTAGTCACGGCACCGGATATAGCAATCAGCCCCAGCATTTT

J gene: TRBJ1-4
clone size: -
D gene: -
V gene: TRBV6-5
CDR3 protein: CASIRQFGEKLFF
CDR3 DNA: TGTGCCAGCATAAGGCAGTTTGGCGAAAAACTGTTTTTT

J gene: TRBJ2-7
clone size: -
D gene: TRBD1
V gene: TRBV6-6
CDR3 protein: CASSPGQVYEQYF
CDR3 DNA: TGTGCCAGCAGCCCGGGACAGGTCTACGAGCAGTACTTC

J gene: TRBJ1-1
clone size: -
D gene: -
V gene: TRBV2
CDR3 protein: CASRAWGVAFF
CDR3 DNA: TGTGCCAGCAGGGCTTGGGGCGTAGCTTTCTTT

J gene: TRBJ2-1
clone size: -
D gene: TRBD2
V gene: TRBV24-1
CDR3 protein: CATSRTSGTYYNEQFF
CDR3 DNA: TGTGCCACCAGTCGGACTAGCGGGACGTACTACAATGAGCAGTTCTTC

J gene: TRBJ2-2
clone size: -
D gene: -
V gene: TRBV30
CDR3 protein: CAWTLARNTGELFF
CDR3 DNA: TGTGCCTGGACGCTAGCGCGGAACACCGGGGAGCTGTTTTTT

J gene: TRBJ1-1
clone size: -
D gene: -
V gene: TRBV12-3/TRBV12-4
CDR3 protein: CASSHLESAEAFF
CDR3 DNA: TGTGCCAGCAGCCACTTGGAGAGTGCTGAAGCTTTCTTT

J gene: TRBJ2-7
clone size: -
D gene: -
V gene: TRBV10-1
CDR3 protein: CASSLTASYEQYF
CDR3 DNA: TGCGCCAGCAGCTTGACAGCCTCCTACGAGCAGTACTTC

J gene: TRBJ1-3
clone size: once
D gene: -
V gene: TRBV11-2
CDR3 protein: CASSPGSSGNTIYF
CDR3 DNA: TGTGCCAGCAGTCCCGGGTCCTCTGGAAACACCATATATTTT

J gene: TRBJ2-5
clone size: -
D gene: -
V gene: TRBV30
CDR3 protein: CAWRIQGTLGETQYF
CDR3 DNA: TGTGCCTGGAGGATACAAGGGACACTGGGGGAGACCCAGTACTTC

J gene: TRBJ2-7
clone size: few
D gene: -
V gene: TRBV30
CDR3 protein: CAWSDRVADEQYF
CDR3 DNA: TGTGCCTGGAGTGACAGGGTAGCGGACGAGCAGTACTTC

J gene: TRBJ2-1
clone size: -
D gene: TRBD2
V gene: TRBV3-1/TRBV3-2
CDR3 protein: CASSPAGGGAGWYEQFF
CDR3 DNA: TGTGCCAGCAGCCCTGCCGGCGGGGGGGCGGGATGGTATGAGCAGTTCTTC

J gene: TRBJ2-5
clone size: -
D gene: -
V gene: TRBV9
CDR3 protein: CASSVAGRQETQYF
CDR3 DNA: TGTGCCAGCAGCGTAGCGGGTCGACAGGAGACCCAGTACTTC

J gene: TRBJ1-1
clone size: -
D gene: -
V gene: TRBV6-2/TRBV6-3
CDR3 protein: CASSYGGSRVEAFF
CDR3 DNA: TGTGCCAGCAGTTACGGAGGTAGTCGCGTTGAAGCTTTCTTT

J gene: TRBJ1-5
clone size: -
D gene: -
V gene: TRBV27
CDR3 protein: CASSSGVWQPQHF
CDR3 DNA: TGTGCCAGCAGTTCGGGAGTCTGGCAGCCCCAGCATTTT

J gene: TRBJ2-7
clone size: once
D gene: TRBD1
V gene: TRBV6-5
CDR3 protein: CASSPTGSFHEQYF
CDR3 DNA: TGTGCCAGCAGCCCGACAGGGAGTTTCCACGAGCAGTACTTC

J gene: TRBJ2-7
clone size: -
D gene: -
V gene: TRBV10-1
CDR3 protein: CASSETGTFYEQYF
CDR3 DNA: TGCGCCAGCAGTGAGACCGGGACCTTCTACGAGCAGTACTTC

J gene: TRBJ1-1
clone size: -
D gene: -
V gene: TRBV18
CDR3 protein: CASSPNLNTEAFF
CDR3 DNA: TGTGCCAGCTCACCAAACCTCAACACTGAAGCTTTCTTT

J gene: TRBJ2-2
clone size: -
D gene: TRBD1
V gene: TRBV2
CDR3 protein: CASRGQGNTGELFF
CDR3 DNA: TGTGCCAGCAGAGGACAGGGGAACACCGGGGAGCTGTTTTTT

J gene: TRBJ1-2
clone size: -
D gene: TRBD1
V gene: TRBV4-3
CDR3 protein: CASSQVDRAYGYTF
CDR3 DNA: TGCGCCAGCAGCCAAGTGGACAGGGCCTATGGCTACACCTTC

J gene: TRBJ2-7
clone size: -
D gene: -
V gene: TRBV15
CDR3 protein: CATSRDQGGREQYF
CDR3 DNA: TGTGCCACCAGCAGAGATCAAGGAGGACGCGAGCAGTACTTC

J gene: TRBJ2-7
clone size: -
D gene: -
V gene: TRBV3-1/TRBV3-2
CDR3 protein: CASSQDPAGAYEQYF
CDR3 DNA: TGTGCCAGCAGCCAAGATCCGGCAGGGGCCTACGAGCAGTACTTC

J gene: TRBJ2-7
clone size: -
D gene: TRBD2
V gene: TRBV5-1
CDR3 protein: CASSSTGLAQYEQYF
CDR3 DNA: TGCGCCAGCAGCTCTACTGGACTAGCGCAGTACGAGCAGTACTTC

J gene: TRBJ2-4
clone size: -
D gene: -
V gene: TRBV9
CDR3 protein: CASSATERNIQYF
CDR3 DNA: TGTGCCAGCAGCGCAACAGAACGGAACATTCAGTACTTC

J gene: TRBJ1-5
clone size: -
D gene: -
V gene: TRBV14
CDR3 protein: CASSQGNNQPQHF
CDR3 DNA: TGTGCCAGCAGCCAGGGAAACAATCAGCCCCAGCATTTT

J gene: TRBJ2-1
clone size: -
D gene: TRBD2
V gene: TRBV3-1/TRBV3-2
CDR3 protein: CASSLSGSSYNEQFF
CDR3 DNA: TGTGCCAGCAGCCTTAGCGGGAGCTCCTACAATGAGCAGTTCTTC

J gene: TRBJ2-5
clone size: -
D gene: TRBD2
V gene: TRBV4-2
CDR3 protein: CASSHGLAGGGRVTQYF
CDR3 DNA: TGTGCCAGCAGCCATGGACTAGCGGGAGGAGGGAGAGTGACCCAGTACTTC

J gene: TRBJ2-2
clone size: -
D gene: -
V gene: TRBV18
CDR3 protein: CASSPRGLNTGELFF
CDR3 DNA: TGTGCCAGCTCACCACGGGGACTTAACACCGGGGAGCTGTTTTTT

J gene: TRBJ2-1
clone size: few
D gene: TRBD2
V gene: TRBV5-4
CDR3 protein: CASSFGLAGYNEQFF
CDR3 DNA: TGTGCCAGCAGTTTCGGACTAGCGGGATACAATGAGCAGTTCTTC

J gene: TRBJ2-7
clone size: -
D gene: -
V gene: TRBV9
CDR3 protein: CASSPRPGGAYEQYF
CDR3 DNA: TGTGCCAGCAGCCCTCGCCCTGGAGGGGCCTACGAGCAGTACTTC

J gene: TRBJ1-6
clone size: -
D gene: TRBD1
V gene: TRBV5-4
CDR3 protein: CASSFRTGGPSSYNSPLHF
CDR3 DNA: TGTGCCAGCAGCTTCCGGACAGGGGGCCCAAGCTCCTATAATTCACCCCTCCACTTT

J gene: TRBJ1-6
clone size: -
D gene: -
V gene: TRBV6-6
CDR3 protein: CASSYHKDNSPLHF
CDR3 DNA: TGTGCCAGCAGTTACCATAAGGATAATTCACCCCTCCACTTT

J gene: TRBJ1-4
clone size: -
D gene: -
V gene: TRBV7-8
CDR3 protein: CASSSQGFNEKLFF
CDR3 DNA: TGTGCCAGCAGCTCCCAGGGGTTTAATGAAAAACTGTTTTTT

J gene: TRBJ2-7
clone size: -
D gene: TRBD1
V gene: TRBV2
CDR3 protein: CASKLSETGQREQYF
CDR3 DNA: TGTGCCAGCAAATTGAGCGAGACAGGGCAGAGGGAGCAGTACTTC

J gene: TRBJ1-1
clone size: few
D gene: -
V gene: TRBV27
CDR3 protein: CASSLSQPTEAFF
CDR3 DNA: TGTGCCAGCAGTTTATCACAGCCGACTGAAGCTTTCTTT

J gene: TRBJ2-1
clone size: once
D gene: TRBD2
V gene: TRBV19
CDR3 protein: CASSPGGGQFF
CDR3 DNA: TGTGCCAGTAGTCCGGGCGGGGGGCAGTTCTTC

J gene: TRBJ2-5
clone size: -
D gene: -
V gene: TRBV9
CDR3 protein: CASSVDGGTQTQYF
CDR3 DNA: TGTGCCAGCAGCGTAGACGGCGGGACACAGACCCAGTACTTC

J gene: TRBJ2-1
clone size: -
D gene: -
V gene: TRBV5-6
CDR3 protein: CASSPGQSYNEQFF
CDR3 DNA: TGTGCCAGCAGCCCCGGACAGAGCTACAATGAGCAGTTCTTC

J gene: TRBJ1-3
clone size: -
D gene: -
V gene: TRBV24-1
CDR3 protein: CATSDPTGGNTIYF
CDR3 DNA: TGTGCCACCAGTGACCCCACGGGTGGAAACACCATATATTTT